The clone carrying this TCR beta chain was seen a single time. As yet, its antigen is unknown. With survey level as its setting, the immunoSEQ assay was v3.0. The study targeted roughly 35,000-50,000 T-cell genomes per sample in sequencing. Produced via immunoSEQ multiplex PCR; TCRdb's table is partial and in-frame only. The sample includes some 17,000 clones, under 80% seen only once; the top ten take 15%. This entry comes from a study of long-term antiretroviral therapy in people with HIV. CDR3 size: 11 residues. Trimming cost V 1 base and J 6 bases, with 5 bases left between them. CDR1 is SGHRS, CDR2 YFSETQ, per germline. Prior to DNA extraction, the samples held about 0.95-11 million cryopreserved PBMC. Whole-study findings and limits: Older ART regimens were possibly in use when the blood was collected between about 2003 and 2017. Even long-term ART left TRB diversity below transplant donor controls, despite gains.

The input for sequencing was unsorted PBMCs, taken about 2.1 years before starting antiretroviral therapy. The sequence was collected from a man aged 25-40 years with HIV. The rearrangement links TRBV5-1 to TRBJ2-7; the D is unclear. As DNA, the CDR3 is TGCGCCAGCAGCTTGATGGGCGAGCAGTACTTC. Translated: CASSLMGEQYF.